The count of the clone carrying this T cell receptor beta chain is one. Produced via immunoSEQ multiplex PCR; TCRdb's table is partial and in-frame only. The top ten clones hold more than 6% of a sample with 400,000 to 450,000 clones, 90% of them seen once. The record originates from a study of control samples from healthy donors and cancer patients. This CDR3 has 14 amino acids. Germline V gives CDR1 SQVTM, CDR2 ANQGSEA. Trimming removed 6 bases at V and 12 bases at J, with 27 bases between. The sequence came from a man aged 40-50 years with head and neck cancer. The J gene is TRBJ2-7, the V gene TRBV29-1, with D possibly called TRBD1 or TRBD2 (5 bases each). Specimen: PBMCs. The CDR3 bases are TGCAGCGTAGGGACCAGACGGAGGTCATTAGAATGGTACTTC. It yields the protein CSVGTRRRSLEWYF.